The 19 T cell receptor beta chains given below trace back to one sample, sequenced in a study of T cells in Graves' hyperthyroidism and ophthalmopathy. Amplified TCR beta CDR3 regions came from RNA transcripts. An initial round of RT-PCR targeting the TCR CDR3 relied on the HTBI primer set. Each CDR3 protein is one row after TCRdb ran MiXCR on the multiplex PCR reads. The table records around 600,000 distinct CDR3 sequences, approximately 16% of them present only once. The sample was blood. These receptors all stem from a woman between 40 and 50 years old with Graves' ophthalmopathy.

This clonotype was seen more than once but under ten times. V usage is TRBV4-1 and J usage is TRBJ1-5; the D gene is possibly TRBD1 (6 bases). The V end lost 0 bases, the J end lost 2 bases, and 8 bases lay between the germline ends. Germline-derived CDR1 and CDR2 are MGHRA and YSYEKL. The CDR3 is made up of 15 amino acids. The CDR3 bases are TGCGCCAGCAGCCAAGAGAACAGGGGCAATCAGCCCCAGCATTTT. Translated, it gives CASSQENRGNQPQHF.

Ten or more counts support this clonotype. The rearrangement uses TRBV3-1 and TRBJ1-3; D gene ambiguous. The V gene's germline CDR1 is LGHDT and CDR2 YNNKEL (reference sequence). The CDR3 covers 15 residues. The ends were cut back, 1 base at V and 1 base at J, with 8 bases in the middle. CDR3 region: CASSQVVFSGNTIYF. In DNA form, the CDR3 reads TGTGCCAGCAGCCAAGTCGTTTTTTCTGGAAACACCATATATTTT.

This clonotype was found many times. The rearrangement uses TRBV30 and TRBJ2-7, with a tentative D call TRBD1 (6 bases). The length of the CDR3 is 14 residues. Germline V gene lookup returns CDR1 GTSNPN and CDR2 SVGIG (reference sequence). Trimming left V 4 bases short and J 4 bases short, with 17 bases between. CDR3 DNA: TGTGCCTGGACCCCCCCAGGGGTCCCATACGAGCAGTACTTC. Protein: CAWTPPGVPYEQYF.

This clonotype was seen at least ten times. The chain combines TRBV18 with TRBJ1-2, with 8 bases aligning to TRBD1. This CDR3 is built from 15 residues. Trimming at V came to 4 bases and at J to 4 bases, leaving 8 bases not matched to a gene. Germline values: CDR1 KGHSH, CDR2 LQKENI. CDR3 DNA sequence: TGTGCCAGCTCACGAGAAACCGGACAGGGCTATGGCTACACCTTC. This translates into CASSRETGQGYGYTF.

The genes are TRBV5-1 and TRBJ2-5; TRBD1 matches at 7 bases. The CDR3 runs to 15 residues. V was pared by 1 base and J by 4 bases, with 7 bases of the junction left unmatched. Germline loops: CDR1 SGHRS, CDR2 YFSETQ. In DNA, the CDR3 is TGCGCCAGCAGCTTGCCGAAGGGGGCGAGAGAGACCCAGTACTTC. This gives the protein CASSLPKGARETQYF.

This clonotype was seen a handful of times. The CDR3 region is CASSRYRETQYF. The DNA for the CDR3 is TGTGCCAGTAGTCGGTACAGGGAGACCCAGTACTTC. V usage is TRBV19 and J usage is TRBJ2-5; D is perhaps TRBD1 (5 bases). Germline V gene data show CDR1 as LNHDA and CDR2 as SQIVND (reference sequence). Trimming shortened V by 5 bases and J by 5 bases, and 9 bases separated the two germline ends. This CDR3 contains 12 residues.

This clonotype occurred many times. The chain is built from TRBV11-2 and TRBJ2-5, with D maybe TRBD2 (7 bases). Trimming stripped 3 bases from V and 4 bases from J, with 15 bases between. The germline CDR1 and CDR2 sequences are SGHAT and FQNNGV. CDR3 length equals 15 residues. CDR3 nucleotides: TGTGCCAGCAGCTTCGGGGGTGCGGGGGCAGAGACCCAGTACTTC. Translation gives CASSFGGAGAETQYF.

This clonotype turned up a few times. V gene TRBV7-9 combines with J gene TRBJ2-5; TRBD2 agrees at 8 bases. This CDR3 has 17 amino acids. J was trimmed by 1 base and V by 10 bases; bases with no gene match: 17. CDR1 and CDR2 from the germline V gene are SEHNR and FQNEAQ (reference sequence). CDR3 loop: CATSPPLWRGAQETQYF. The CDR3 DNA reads TGTGCCACCTCTCCCCCCCTCTGGCGGGGGGCCCAAGAGACCCAGTACTTC.

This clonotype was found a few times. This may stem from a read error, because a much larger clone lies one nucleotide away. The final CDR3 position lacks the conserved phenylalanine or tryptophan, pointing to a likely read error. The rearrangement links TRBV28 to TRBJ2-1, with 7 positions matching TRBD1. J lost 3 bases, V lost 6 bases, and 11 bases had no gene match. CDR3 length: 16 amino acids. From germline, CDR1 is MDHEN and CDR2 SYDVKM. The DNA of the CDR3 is TGTGCCAGCAGCCCCCGAGTGGGACAGATCTACAATGAGCAGTTCCTC. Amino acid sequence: CASSPRVGQIYNEQFL.

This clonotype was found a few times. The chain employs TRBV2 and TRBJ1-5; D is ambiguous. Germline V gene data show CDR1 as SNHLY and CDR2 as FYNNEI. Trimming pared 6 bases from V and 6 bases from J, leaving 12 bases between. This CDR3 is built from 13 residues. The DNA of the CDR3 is TGTGCCAGCAGGGCCTCGATGGGTCAGCCCCAGCATTTT. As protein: CASRASMGQPQHF.

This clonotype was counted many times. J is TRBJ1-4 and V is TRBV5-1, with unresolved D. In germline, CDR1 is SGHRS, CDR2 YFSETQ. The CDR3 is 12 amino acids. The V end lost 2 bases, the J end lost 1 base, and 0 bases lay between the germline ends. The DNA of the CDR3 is TGCGCCAGCAGCTTAACTAATGAAAAACTGTTTTTT. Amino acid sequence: CASSLTNEKLFF.

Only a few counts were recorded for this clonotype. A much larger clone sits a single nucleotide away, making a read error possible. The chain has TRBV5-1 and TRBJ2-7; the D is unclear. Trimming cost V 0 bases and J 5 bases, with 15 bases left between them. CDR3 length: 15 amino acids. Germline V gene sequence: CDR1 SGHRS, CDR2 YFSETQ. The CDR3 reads CASSLDGSGLHEQYF. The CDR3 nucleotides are TGCGCCAGCAGCTTGGATGGGTCTGGATTGCACGAGCAGTACTTC.

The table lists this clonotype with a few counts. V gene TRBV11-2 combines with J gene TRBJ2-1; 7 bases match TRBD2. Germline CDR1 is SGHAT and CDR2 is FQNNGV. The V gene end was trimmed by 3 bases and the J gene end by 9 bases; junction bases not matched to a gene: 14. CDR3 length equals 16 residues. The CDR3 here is CASSFSPVGRESEQFF. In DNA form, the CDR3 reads TGTGCCAGCAGCTTTTCTCCTGTGGGGCGGGAGAGTGAGCAGTTCTTC.

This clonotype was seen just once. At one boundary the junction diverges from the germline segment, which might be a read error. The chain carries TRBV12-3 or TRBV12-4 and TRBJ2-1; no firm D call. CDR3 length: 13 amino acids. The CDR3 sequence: CASLPLNQNGQFF. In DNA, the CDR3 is TGTGCCAGCCTACCCTTAAATCAGAATGGGCAGTTCTTC.

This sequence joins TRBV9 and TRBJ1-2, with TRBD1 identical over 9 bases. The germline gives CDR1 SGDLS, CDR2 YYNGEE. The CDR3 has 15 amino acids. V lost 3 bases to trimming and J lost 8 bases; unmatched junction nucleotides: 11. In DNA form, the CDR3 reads TGTGCCAGCAGCGCGTTACAGGGGGCGCGTTACGGCTACACCTTC. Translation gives CASSALQGARYGYTF. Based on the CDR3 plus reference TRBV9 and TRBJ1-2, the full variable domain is DSGVTQTPKHLITATGQRVTLRCSPRSGDLSVYWYQQSLDQGLQFLIQYYNGEERAKGNILERFSAQQFPDLHSELNLSSLELGDSALYFCASSALQGARYGYTFGSGTRLTVV.

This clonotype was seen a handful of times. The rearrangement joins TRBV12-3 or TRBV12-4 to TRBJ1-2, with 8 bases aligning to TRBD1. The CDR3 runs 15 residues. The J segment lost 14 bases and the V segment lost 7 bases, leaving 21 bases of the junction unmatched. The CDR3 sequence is CASTPPPLGTGGQTF. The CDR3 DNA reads TGTGCCAGCACCCCTCCCCCTCTAGGGACAGGAGGGCAAACCTTC.

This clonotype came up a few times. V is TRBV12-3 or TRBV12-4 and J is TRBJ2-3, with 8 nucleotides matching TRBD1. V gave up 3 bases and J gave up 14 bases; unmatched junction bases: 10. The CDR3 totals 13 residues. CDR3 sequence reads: CASSFRDRLGPYF. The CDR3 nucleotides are TGTGCCAGCAGTTTCCGGGACAGGTTAGGCCCGTATTTT.

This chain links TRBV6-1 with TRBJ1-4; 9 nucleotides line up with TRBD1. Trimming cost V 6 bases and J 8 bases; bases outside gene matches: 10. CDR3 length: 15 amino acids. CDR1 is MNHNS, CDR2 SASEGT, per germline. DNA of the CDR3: TGTGCCAGCAGCCACAACAGGGGGCTGGGGGAAAAACTGTTTTTT. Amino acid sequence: CASSHNRGLGEKLFF.

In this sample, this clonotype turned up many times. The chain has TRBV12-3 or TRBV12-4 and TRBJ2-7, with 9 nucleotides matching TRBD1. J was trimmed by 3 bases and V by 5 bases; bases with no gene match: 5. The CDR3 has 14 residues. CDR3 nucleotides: TGTGCCAGCAGTCTCCGGGACAGGGTCTACGAGCAGTACTTC. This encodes CASSLRDRVYEQYF.